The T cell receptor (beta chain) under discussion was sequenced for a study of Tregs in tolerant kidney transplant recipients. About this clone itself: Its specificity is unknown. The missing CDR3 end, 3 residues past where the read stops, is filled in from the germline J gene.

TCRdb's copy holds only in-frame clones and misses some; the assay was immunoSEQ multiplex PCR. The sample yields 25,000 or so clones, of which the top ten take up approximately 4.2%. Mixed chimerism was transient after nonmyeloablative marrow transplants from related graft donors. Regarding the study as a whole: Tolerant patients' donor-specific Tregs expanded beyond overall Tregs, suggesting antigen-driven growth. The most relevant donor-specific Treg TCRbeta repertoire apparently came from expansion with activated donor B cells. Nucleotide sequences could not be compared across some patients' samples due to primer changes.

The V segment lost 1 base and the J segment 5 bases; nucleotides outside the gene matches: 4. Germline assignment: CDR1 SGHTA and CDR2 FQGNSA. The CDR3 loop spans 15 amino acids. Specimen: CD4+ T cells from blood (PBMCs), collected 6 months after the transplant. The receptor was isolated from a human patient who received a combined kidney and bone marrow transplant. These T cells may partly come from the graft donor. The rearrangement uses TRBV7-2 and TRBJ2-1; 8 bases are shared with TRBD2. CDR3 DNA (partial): TGTGCCAGCAGCTTAGGGCTAGCGGGCCACAATGAG. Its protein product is CASSLGLAGHNE. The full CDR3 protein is CASSLGLAGHNEQFF.